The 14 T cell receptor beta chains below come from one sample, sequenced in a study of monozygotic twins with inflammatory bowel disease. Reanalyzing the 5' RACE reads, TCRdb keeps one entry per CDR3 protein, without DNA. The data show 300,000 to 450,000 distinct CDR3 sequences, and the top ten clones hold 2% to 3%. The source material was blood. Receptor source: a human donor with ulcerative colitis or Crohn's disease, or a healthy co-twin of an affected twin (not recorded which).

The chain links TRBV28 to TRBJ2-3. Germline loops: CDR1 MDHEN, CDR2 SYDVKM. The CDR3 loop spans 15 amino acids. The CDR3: CASSAAQAPVHTQYF.

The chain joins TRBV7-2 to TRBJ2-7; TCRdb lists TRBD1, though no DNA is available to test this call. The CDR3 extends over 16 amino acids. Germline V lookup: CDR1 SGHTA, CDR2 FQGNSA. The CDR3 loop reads CASSSYPTGADYEQYF.

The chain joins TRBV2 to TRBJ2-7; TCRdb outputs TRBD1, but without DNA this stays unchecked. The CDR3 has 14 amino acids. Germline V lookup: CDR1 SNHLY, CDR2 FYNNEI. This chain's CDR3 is CASSTTGYAYEQYF. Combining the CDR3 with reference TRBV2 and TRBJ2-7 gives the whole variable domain EPEVTQTPSHQVTQMGQEVILRCVPISNHLYFYWYRQILGQKVEFLVSFYNNEISEKSEIFDDQFSVERPDGSNFTLKIRSTKLEDSAMYFCASSTTGYAYEQYFGPGTRLTVT.

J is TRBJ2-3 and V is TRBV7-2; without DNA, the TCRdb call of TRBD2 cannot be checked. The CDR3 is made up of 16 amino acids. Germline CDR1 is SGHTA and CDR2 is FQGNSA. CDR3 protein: CASSRGLAGVTDTQYF.

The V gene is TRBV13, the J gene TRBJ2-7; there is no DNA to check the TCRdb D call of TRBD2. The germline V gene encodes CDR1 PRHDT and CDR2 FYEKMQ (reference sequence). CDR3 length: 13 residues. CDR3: CASGGQGRAEQYF. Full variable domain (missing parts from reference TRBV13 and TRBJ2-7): AAGVIQSPRHLIKEKRETATLKCYPIPRHDTVYWYQQGPGQDPQFLISFYEKMQSDKGSIPDRFSAQQFSDYHSELNMSSLELGDSALYFCASGGQGRAEQYFGPGTRLTVT.

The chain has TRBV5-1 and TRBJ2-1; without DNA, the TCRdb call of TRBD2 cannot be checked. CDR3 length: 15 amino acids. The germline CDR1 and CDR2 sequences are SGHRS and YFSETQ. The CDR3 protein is CASSLSGGATNEQFF.

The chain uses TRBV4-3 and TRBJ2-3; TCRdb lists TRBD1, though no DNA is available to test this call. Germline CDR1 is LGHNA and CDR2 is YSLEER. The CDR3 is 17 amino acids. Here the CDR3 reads CASSQAIGGGAADTQYF.

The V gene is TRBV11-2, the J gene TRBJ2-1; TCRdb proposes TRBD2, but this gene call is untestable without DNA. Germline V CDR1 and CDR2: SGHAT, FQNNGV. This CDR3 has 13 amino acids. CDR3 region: CASSSPANNEQFF.

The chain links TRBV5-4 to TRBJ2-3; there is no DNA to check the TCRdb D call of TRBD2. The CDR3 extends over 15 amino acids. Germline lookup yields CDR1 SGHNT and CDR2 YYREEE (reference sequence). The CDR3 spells CASSSLSGSTDTQYF.

CDR3 in amino acids: CAISGPRSTGGSDTEAFF. The chain employs TRBV10-3 and TRBJ1-1; the D call from TCRdb, TRBD1, cannot be confirmed without DNA. The CDR3 is 18 residues long. Germline CDR1 reads ENHRY; CDR2 reads SYGVKD.

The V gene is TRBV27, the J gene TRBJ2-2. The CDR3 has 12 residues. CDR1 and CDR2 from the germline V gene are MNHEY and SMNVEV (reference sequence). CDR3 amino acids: CASKRNTGELFF.

CDR3 loop: CAWSVPPSVNEQFF. J is TRBJ2-1 and V is TRBV30. The length of the CDR3 is 14 residues. In germline, CDR1 is GTSNPN, CDR2 SVGIG (reference sequence). The variable domain in full, with the rest retrieved from reference TRBV30 and TRBJ2-1, is SQTIHQWPATLVQPVGSPLSLECTVEGTSNPNLYWYRQAAGRGLQLLFYSVGIGQISSEVPQNLSASRPQDRQFILSSKKLLLSDSGFYLCAWSVPPSVNEQFFGPGTRLTVL.

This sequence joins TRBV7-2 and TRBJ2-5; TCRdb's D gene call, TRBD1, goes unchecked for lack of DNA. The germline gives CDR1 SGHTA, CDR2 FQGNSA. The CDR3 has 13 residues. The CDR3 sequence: CASSRPTQETQYF.

CDR3 in amino acids: CASSEDKSYGYTF. The chain joins TRBV19 to TRBJ1-2. In germline, CDR1 is LNHDA, CDR2 SQIVND (reference sequence). This CDR3 contains 13 residues.